Detailed here is one T cell receptor (beta chain). This entry is derived from a study of control samples from healthy donors and cancer patients. This CDR3 is built from 11 residues. Germline CDR1 and CDR2: MDHEN and SYDVKM. The ends lost 6 bases at V and 11 bases at J; junction bases unmatched: 6. Sequencing was performed with immunoSEQ multiplex PCR; in TCRdb, only in-frame clones are kept and a portion is missing. The repertoire consists of over 150,000 clones, with just under 95% occurring once and the leading ten covering approximately 6%. The chain has TRBV28 and TRBJ1-1; TRBD1 aligns across 7 bases. Sequencing input: blood. This TCR derives from a man aged 40-49 years in good health. The chain's CDR3 is CASSRTGLAFF. The CDR3 DNA reads as TGTGCCAGCAGCCGGACAGGACTCGCTTTCTTT.